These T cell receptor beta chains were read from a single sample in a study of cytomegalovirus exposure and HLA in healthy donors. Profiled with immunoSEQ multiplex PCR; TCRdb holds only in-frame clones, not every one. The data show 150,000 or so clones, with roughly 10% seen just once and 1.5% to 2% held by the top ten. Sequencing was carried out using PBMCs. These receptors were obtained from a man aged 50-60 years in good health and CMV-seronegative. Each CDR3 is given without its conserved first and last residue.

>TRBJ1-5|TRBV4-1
ASSQHGQGNQPQH
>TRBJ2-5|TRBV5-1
ASSRGDNQETQY
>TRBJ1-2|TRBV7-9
ASSFRTGQPNYGYT
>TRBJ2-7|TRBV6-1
ASSTDRVSYEQY
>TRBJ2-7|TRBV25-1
ASKGTGGLEQY
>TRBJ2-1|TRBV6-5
ASSYKRTSGNEQF
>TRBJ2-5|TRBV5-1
SSSLGGGGPPETQY
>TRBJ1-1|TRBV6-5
ASSKGVRNTEAF
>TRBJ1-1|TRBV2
ASSSTAMNTEAF
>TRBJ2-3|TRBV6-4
ASSAERAGGPTDTQY
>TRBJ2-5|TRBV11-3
ASSLSSGPYQETQY
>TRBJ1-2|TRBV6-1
ASRGIGRGVGGYT
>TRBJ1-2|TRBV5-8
ASSSTGRGYT
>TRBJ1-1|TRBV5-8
ASSFVRGSTEAF
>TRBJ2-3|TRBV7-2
ASSPDSGTDTQY
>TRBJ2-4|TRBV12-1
ASSGQGCGKNIQY
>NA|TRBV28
ASSFTYEQY
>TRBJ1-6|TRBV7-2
ASSTTVRGQGV
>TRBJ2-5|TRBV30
AWDFWDRDIETQY
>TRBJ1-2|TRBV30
ALKRDRTLANYGYT
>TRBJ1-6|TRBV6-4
ASSDGGGYNSPLH
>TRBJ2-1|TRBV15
ATSRLVHFNEQF
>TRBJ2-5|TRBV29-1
SVEPHSGQGKTQY
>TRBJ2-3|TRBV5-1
ASSTRQGGTDTQY
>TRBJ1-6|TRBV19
ASSLDRGRSTDSPLH
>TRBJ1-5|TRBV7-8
ASSPGTGGGQPQH
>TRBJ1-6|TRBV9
ASSVGTAVNSPLH
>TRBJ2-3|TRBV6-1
ASSESLAGGVGDTQY
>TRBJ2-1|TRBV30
AWAFRGSGAYNEQF
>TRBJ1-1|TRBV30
AWSIGIQGTEAF
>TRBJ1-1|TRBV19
ASSDRLNTEAF
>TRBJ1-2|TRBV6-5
ATSRGPNYGYT
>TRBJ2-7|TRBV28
ASSSLGGVNEQY
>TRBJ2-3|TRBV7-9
ASSLPRRQAYSTDTQY
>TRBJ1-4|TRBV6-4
ASRPDPGQGSEKLF